This TCR beta chain was sequenced in a study of cytomegalovirus exposure and HLA in healthy donors. Study-wide findings and caveats: Some V segments, TRBV6-2 and TRBV6-3 among them, were indistinguishable and were therefore excluded.

CDR3 length: 14 amino acids. Trimming left V 0 bases short and J 2 bases short, with 8 bases between. CDR1 KGHSH and CDR2 LQKENI come from the germline V gene. PCR amplification relied on 60 Vbeta primers (plus 13 Jbeta primers). Measured with immunoSEQ multiplex PCR; TCRdb has only the in-frame clones, and not every one. The table lists 90,000 to 110,000 clones, 70% to 75% of them singletons. Remarks on this clone: Its antigen is undetermined.

This rearrangement joins TRBV18 to TRBJ2-7; D gene uncertain. The sequenced sample was PBMCs. The TCR was taken from a man aged 40-49 years in good health and CMV-seronegative. This CDR3 reads CASSPPLQAYEQYF. The CDR3 DNA sequence: TGTGCCAGCTCACCACCACTCCAAGCCTACGAGCAGTACTTC. Combining the CDR3 with reference TRBV18 and TRBJ2-7 gives the whole variable domain NAGVMQNPRHLVRRRGQEARLRCSPMKGHSHVYWYRQLPEEGLKFMVYLQKENIIDESGMPKERFSAEFPKEGPSILRIQQVVRGDSAAYFCASSPPLQAYEQYFGPGTRLTVT.